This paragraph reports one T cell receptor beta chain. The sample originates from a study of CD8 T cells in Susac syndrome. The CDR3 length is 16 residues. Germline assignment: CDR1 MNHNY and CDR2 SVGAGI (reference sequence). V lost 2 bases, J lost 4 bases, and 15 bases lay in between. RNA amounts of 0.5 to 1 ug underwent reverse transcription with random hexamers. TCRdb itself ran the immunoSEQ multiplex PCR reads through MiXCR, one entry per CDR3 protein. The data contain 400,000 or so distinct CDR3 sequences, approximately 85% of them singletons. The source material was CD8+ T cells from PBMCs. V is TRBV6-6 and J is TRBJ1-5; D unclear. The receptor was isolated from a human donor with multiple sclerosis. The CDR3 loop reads CASSYVGQPSNQPQHF. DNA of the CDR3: TGTGCCAGCAGTTACGTTGGGCAGCCCTCGAATCAGCCCCAGCATTTT.